The 15 T cell receptor beta chains in this list originate from one sample, sequenced in a study of persistence of HIV-infected CD4 T cells. Cells were stimulated with CMV-infected fibroblast lysates at 10 ug/mL. CD4+ T cells upregulating both CD40 ligand and CD69 were sorted as responding cells. Sequencing used immunoSEQ version 4 in survey mode. Assay used: immunoSEQ multiplex PCR; TCRdb lists only in-frame clones, some missing. The sample comprises 15,000 to 20,000 clones, approximately 64% of which are singletons, and approximately 9.2% rests with the top ten. These receptors lack a known antigen. Sequencing was performed on CD4+ T cells sorted from PBMCs after approximately 20-hour stimulation, taken from a patient who received antiretroviral therapy. These receptors were taken from an adult woman with HIV who was CMV-seropositive.

The chain has TRBV5-1 and TRBJ1-1; tentatively, D is TRBD1 (5 bases). The germline V and J ends were trimmed by 3 bases and 2 bases, with 11 bases remaining between them. The germline CDR1 and CDR2 sequences are SGHRS and YFSETQ. The CDR3 totals 14 residues. In DNA form, the CDR3 reads TGCGCCAGCAGCTCCAGGGTAGCTAACACTGAAGCTTTCTTT. This sequence encodes CASSSRVANTEAFF.

V and J are TRBV24-1 and TRBJ2-1; 7 bases match TRBD2. Germline trimming cut 3 bases from V and 0 bases from J; bases unmatched to any gene: 4. Per the germline V gene, CDR1 is KGHDR and CDR2 is SFDVKD. The CDR3 spans 16 residues. The CDR3 coding sequence is TGTGCCACCAGTGATGCGCGGGGGAACTCCTACAATGAGCAGTTCTTC. Translation: CATSDARGNSYNEQFF.

The DNA for the CDR3 is TGTGCCAGCAGAGATCGGACAGCTCCCTATGGCTACACCTTC. Translated: CASRDRTAPYGYTF. This chain uses TRBV27 with TRBJ1-2, with a weak D call TRBD1 (6 bases). This CDR3 is 14 amino acids long. Trimming removed 6 bases from V and 4 bases from J, with 15 bases in between. Germline V lookup: CDR1 MNHEY, CDR2 SMNVEV (reference sequence).

This clone was counted once. V gene TRBV6-5 combines with J gene TRBJ2-7; TRBD1 matches 7 bases. This CDR3 contains 13 residues. J was trimmed by 3 bases and V by 6 bases; bases with no gene match: 5. Germline CDR1 is MNHEY and CDR2 is SVGAGI. CDR3: CASRLDRDYEQYF. As DNA, the CDR3 is TGTGCCAGCAGACTCGACAGGGACTACGAGCAGTACTTC.

The chain is built from TRBV5-4 and TRBJ2-3; D not resolved. The germline CDR1 and CDR2 sequences are SGHNT and YYREEE (reference sequence). V lost 0 bases, J lost 0 bases, and 5 bases lay in between. This CDR3 is built from 14 residues. The CDR3 sequence: CASSLGPSTDTQYF. CDR3 bases: TGTGCCAGCAGCTTGGGGCCAAGCACAGATACGCAGTATTTT.

About this clone: This specimen includes other DNA sequences encoding the same CDR3. The rearrangement links TRBV6-5 to TRBJ1-1; no firm D call. Germline CDR1 and CDR2: MNHEY and SVGAGI. This CDR3 comprises 12 residues. Trimming pared 2 bases from V and 5 bases from J, leaving 6 bases between. This CDR3 is CASSYGGTEAFF. CDR3 nucleotides: TGTGCCAGCAGTTACGGAGGGACTGAAGCTTTCTTT.

This chain joins TRBV5-5 and TRBJ1-5; D is unresolved. There are 13 residues in the CDR3. CDR1 and CDR2 from the germline V gene are SGHKS and YYEKEE (reference sequence). The V end lost 3 bases, the J end lost 8 bases, and 12 bases lay between the germline ends. CDR3 in DNA: TGTGCCAGCAGCTGGGAAGGGCAGGAGCCCCAGCATTTT. It translates to CASSWEGQEPQHF.

V gene TRBV19 combines with J gene TRBJ1-5; D is perhaps TRBD1 (5 bases). Trimming took 7 bases from V and 0 from J, leaving 13 bases between them. Germline V gene lookup returns CDR1 LNHDA and CDR2 SQIVND (reference sequence). The CDR3 has 15 amino acids. The CDR3 protein is CASKPRGNSNQPQHF. DNA for the CDR3: TGTGCCAGTAAGCCTCGGGGGAATAGCAATCAGCCCCAGCATTTT.

The J gene is TRBJ2-1, the V gene TRBV6-1, with 10 bases aligning to TRBD1. The V gene end was trimmed by 3 bases and the J gene end by 4 bases; junction bases not matched to a gene: 9. The CDR3 totals 17 residues. Germline CDR1 MNHNS, CDR2 SASEGT. CDR3: CASSDEWTGGSYNEQFF. As DNA, the CDR3 is TGTGCCAGCAGTGATGAGTGGACAGGGGGTTCATACAATGAGCAGTTCTTC.

This chain links TRBV21-1 with TRBJ2-7; the D call in the table, TRBD1, was not verified against the DNA. TRBV21-1 is described as a pseudogene. There are 15 residues in the CDR3. In nucleotides, the CDR3 is TGTGCCAGCAGCTCCACGACAGGGGGCGTAGACGAGCAGTACGTC. This codes for CASSSTTGGVDEQYV.

This chain links TRBV18 with TRBJ1-5, with a weak D call TRBD1 (5 bases). This CDR3 has 13 residues. Trimming took off 1 base at V and 6 bases at J, with 7 bases between the two ends. Germline V CDR1 and CDR2: KGHSH, LQKENI. As DNA, the CDR3 is TGTGCCAGCTCACCACTTCAGGGTCAGCCCCAGCATTTT. It yields the protein CASSPLQGQPQHF. The entire variable domain, with the rest obtained from reference TRBV18 and TRBJ1-5, is as follows: NAGVMQNPRHLVRRRGQEARLRCSPMKGHSHVYWYRQLPEEGLKFMVYLQKENIIDESGMPKERFSAEFPKEGPSILRIQQVVRGDSAAYFCASSPLQGQPQHFGDGTRLSIL.

The chain employs TRBV7-2 and TRBJ2-7; 12 positions agree with TRBD1. CDR3 length: 15 amino acids. Germline lookup yields CDR1 SGHTA and CDR2 FQGNSA. V trimming: 1 base; J trimming: 4 bases; junction bases outside the gene matches: 2. The CDR3 region has the DNA TGTGCCAGCAGCTTAGGGGGACAGGGGGCTTACGAGCAGTACGTC. It specifies CASSLGGQGAYEQYV.

The CDR3 DNA is TGTGCCAGCAGCAAAGGAGGTGAGGAACAGGGAGGAAACATTCAGTACTTC. Amino acids: CASSKGGEEQGGNIQYF. The chain joins TRBV21-1 to TRBJ2-4. TRBV21-1 constitutes a pseudogene. This CDR3 contains 17 residues.

The chain carries TRBV2 and TRBJ1-2; the D gene is possibly TRBD1 (6 bases). Trimming took off 6 bases at V and 8 bases at J, with 13 bases between the two ends. The CDR3 extends over 12 amino acids. Germline V gene sequence: CDR1 SNHLY, CDR2 FYNNEI. The CDR3, as DNA: TGTGCCAGCAGGAAGGGGGAAAGCGGCTACACCTTC. Amino acids: CASRKGESGYTF.

The chain has TRBV21-1 and TRBJ2-2; the D call TRBD1 from the table was never checked on the DNA. TRBV21-1 is given as a pseudogene. This CDR3 is built from 16 residues. CDR3: CASSKDPGRITGELFF. The DNA for the CDR3 is TGTGCCAGCAGCAAAGACCCAGGGCGAATCACCGGGGAGCTGTTTTTT.